This TCR beta chain was captured in a study of T cell changes during pregnancy in multiple sclerosis. Repertoires were generated with immunoSEQ multiplex PCR, while TCRdb's copy carries only in-frame clones and drops some. Of 15,000 to 20,000 clones listed, over 75% were seen once; the top ten hold roughly 6%. This clone was found once. Germline trimming cut 5 bases from V and 4 bases from J; bases unmatched to any gene: 9. The V gene's germline CDR1 is SEHNR and CDR2 FQNEAQ (reference sequence). The CDR3 is made up of 15 amino acids. This TCR derives from a female donor in good health, enrolled as a control in a pregnancy study. Sequenced here: CD8+ T cells from peripheral blood mononuclear cells, sampled after pregnancy. The chain carries TRBV7-9 and TRBJ2-7; TRBD1 agrees at 9 bases. CDR3: CASSPRFGTGYEQYF. DNA of the CDR3: TGTGCCAGCAGCCCCCGTTTTGGGACAGGGTACGAGCAGTACTTC.